The source of this T cell receptor (beta chain) is a study of OX40 agonist ivuxolimab in advanced cancers. Clones were sequenced by immunoSEQ multiplex PCR, and TCRdb holds only the in-frame ones, with some missing. This sample yields some 99,000 clones, of which roughly 80% are seen a single time; roughly 1.5% belongs to the top ten. This CDR3 is built from 12 residues. Germline values: CDR1 SQVTM, CDR2 ANQGSEA. V was clipped by 6 bases and J by 0 bases, with 8 bases between them. The TCR was taken from an adult with an advanced solid tumor such as melanoma, head and neck, liver or kidney cancer. The source was CD4+ or CD8+ T cells sorted from blood, collected in a trial of the OX40 agonist ivuxolimab. This sequence joins TRBV29-1 and TRBJ1-1, with TRBD1 as a possible D gene (6 bases). The CDR3 region has the DNA TGCAGCGTAAGGGGGGTGAACACTGAAGCTTTCTTT. Its protein product is CSVRGVNTEAFF.